Each of the 18 T cell receptor beta chains below was sequenced from the same sample in a study of neurological immune-mediated disorders. TCRdb re-analysed the 5' RACE reads in MiXCR, keeping a single row per CDR3 protein. The table includes over 45,000 distinct CDR3 sequences, about 3% detected once. Sequencing used PBMCs. These receptors all stem from a man aged 40-49 years with multiple sclerosis.

This clonotype came up many times. This chain joins TRBV6-5 and TRBJ1-4; the D gene is possibly TRBD1 (5 bases). Trimming removed 2 bases at V and 8 bases at J, with 15 bases between. Per germline, CDR1 MNHEY and CDR2 SVGAGI. The CDR3 is made up of 15 amino acids. DNA of the CDR3: TGTGCCAGCAGTTACATGGACTCAGGGAAGGAAAAACTGTTTTTT. Its protein is CASSYMDSGKEKLFF.

There are many counts of this clonotype. The rearrangement links TRBV2 to TRBJ1-5, with a possible D match to TRBD1 (6 bases). The CDR3 runs to 15 residues. Germline lookup yields CDR1 SNHLY and CDR2 FYNNEI. Trimming pared 1 base from V and 7 bases from J, leaving 14 bases between. The CDR3 is CASSEGLGGFQPQHF. The CDR3 DNA is TGTGCCAGCAGTGAAGGGCTAGGGGGGTTCCAGCCCCAGCATTTT. Full variable domain (outside the CDR3, taken from reference TRBV2 and TRBJ1-5): EPEVTQTPSHQVTQMGQEVILRCVPISNHLYFYWYRQILGQKVEFLVSFYNNEISEKSEIFDDQFSVERPDGSNFTLKIRSTKLEDSAMYFCASSEGLGGFQPQHFGDGTRLSIL.

This clonotype was seen at least ten times. The gene calls are TRBV5-5 and TRBJ1-2, with D perhaps TRBD1 (5 bases). V lost 2 bases to trimming and J lost 4 bases, with 9 bases between them. The CDR3 covers 13 residues. CDR1 and CDR2 from the germline V gene are SGHKS and YYEKEE (reference sequence). Here the CDR3 reads CASSLGTVYGYTF. The CDR3 DNA reads as TGTGCCAGCAGCTTAGGGACCGTCTATGGCTACACCTTC.

This clonotype has at least ten counts. The V gene is TRBV7-2, the J gene TRBJ1-1, with D perhaps TRBD1 (6 bases). Germline-derived CDR1 and CDR2 are SGHTA and FQGNSA. This CDR3 is built from 13 residues. The V gene lost 2 bases and the J gene lost 8 bases, with 12 bases spanning the gap. CDR3 sequence: CASSLKQGGEAFF. The CDR3 DNA sequence: TGTGCCAGCAGCTTAAAACAGGGAGGCGAAGCTTTCTTT.

In this sample, this clonotype turned up many times. This chain connects TRBV20-1 to TRBJ1-5; TRBD1 might be the D (5 bases). With 5 bases removed from V and 1 base from J, the gap between germline ends came to 6 bases. This CDR3 region has 12 residues. Germline V gene lookup returns CDR1 DFQATT and CDR2 SNEGSKA (reference sequence). CDR3 amino acids: CSAWDSNQPQHF. CDR3 sequence (DNA): TGCAGTGCTTGGGACAGCAATCAGCCCCAGCATTTT.

This clonotype was recorded many times. V is TRBV12-3 or TRBV12-4 and J is TRBJ2-2; D is uncertain. This CDR3 is built from 13 residues. Trimming stripped 2 bases from V and 1 base from J, with 2 bases between. The CDR3 loop is CASSLMNTGELFF. The CDR3 DNA reads as TGTGCCAGCAGTTTAATGAACACCGGGGAGCTGTTTTTT.

This clonotype came up many times. The chain employs TRBV12-3 or TRBV12-4 and TRBJ1-5; possible D gene TRBD1, 5 bases. The V gene lost 7 bases and the J gene lost 7 bases, with 14 bases spanning the gap. The CDR3 has 13 amino acids. CDR3 in DNA: TGTGCCAGCACCCAAGGTGGGGGACAGCCCCAGCATTTT. This translates into CASTQGGGQPQHF.

In this sample, this clonotype turned up many times. The chain uses TRBV19 and TRBJ2-7; D is uncertain. Per germline, CDR1 LNHDA and CDR2 SQIVND (reference sequence). CDR3 length: 13 amino acids. Trimming stripped 9 bases from V and 0 bases from J, with 12 bases between. DNA of the CDR3: TGTGCCAGCCCGGTTCCCCTCTCCTACGAGCAGTACTTC. Residues: CASPVPLSYEQYF.

This clonotype was counted ten times or more. The J gene is TRBJ1-2, the V gene TRBV9; TRBD1 might be the D (6 bases). The CDR3 extends over 15 amino acids. Germline CDR1 reads SGDLS; CDR2 reads YYNGEE. Between the trimmed V and J ends, which lost 3 bases and 0 bases, there was a span of 12 bases. The CDR3 sequence is CASSAGAGSNYGYTF. Written as DNA, the CDR3 is TGTGCCAGCAGCGCGGGGGCCGGTTCTAACTATGGCTACACCTTC.

This clonotype was seen many times. This rearrangement joins TRBV5-5 to TRBJ1-2; D gene uncertain. The CDR3 sequence is 13 residues long. V was shortened by 3 bases and J by 4 bases, with 10 bases between the two germline ends. Germline CDR1 is SGHKS and CDR2 is YYEKEE (reference sequence). CDR3 loop: CASSSGGSYGYTF. DNA for the CDR3: TGTGCCAGCAGCTCGGGCGGGAGCTATGGCTACACCTTC.

This clonotype was recorded many times. The chain is built from TRBV12-3 or TRBV12-4 and TRBJ2-2; TRBD2 matches at 10 bases. The ends lost 6 bases at V and 7 bases at J; junction bases unmatched: 8. CDR3 size: 15 residues. Written as DNA, the CDR3 is TGTGCCAGCAGATCCAGCGGGGGGGCCGACGGGGAGCTGTTTTTT. This translates into CASRSSGGADGELFF.

This clonotype was found many times. The rearrangement uses TRBV4-1 and TRBJ2-1; maybe TRBD1 (6 bases). Trimming removed 2 bases from V and 4 bases from J, with 27 bases in between. In germline, CDR1 is MGHRA, CDR2 YSYEKL. CDR3 size: 20 residues. Here the CDR3 reads CASSQNSQGHPKRIYNEQFF. CDR3 bases: TGCGCCAGCAGCCAAAATTCTCAGGGACACCCCAAGAGAATTTACAATGAGCAGTTCTTC.

This clonotype was detected many times. The chain combines TRBV7-8 with TRBJ1-4, with a tentative D call TRBD1 (5 bases). The V and J ends lost 1 base and 5 bases respectively, with 5 bases between them. CDR3 length equals 13 residues. Germline V CDR1 and CDR2: SGHVS, FQNEAQ. CDR3 residues: CASSLGGNEKLFF. In nucleotides, the CDR3 is TGTGCCAGCAGCTTAGGGGGGAATGAAAAACTGTTTTTT.

The chain uses TRBV7-3 and TRBJ2-7; D ambiguous. Germline CDR1 SGHTA, CDR2 FQGTGA. Deletions cut 5 bases from V and 1 base from J, with 12 bases between. This CDR3 is built from 14 residues. CDR3 sequence: CASSPQLGSYEQYF. As DNA, the CDR3 is TGTGCCAGCAGCCCCCAGTTAGGTTCCTACGAGCAGTACTTC. The full variable domain, in which reference TRBV7-3 and TRBJ2-7 provide the parts outside the CDR3, is GAGVSQTPSNKVTEKGKYVELRCDPISGHTALYWYRQSLGQGPEFLIYFQGTGAADDSGLPNDRFFAVRPEGSVSTLKIQRTERGDSAVYLCASSPQLGSYEQYFGPGTRLTVT.

This clonotype was picked up many times. This chain uses TRBV5-1 with TRBJ2-5; D not resolved. CDR1 and CDR2 from the germline V gene are SGHRS and YFSETQ. V gave up 4 bases and J gave up 5 bases, with 9 bases separating them. This CDR3 region has 12 residues. The CDR3 sequence is CASSEAGETQYF. The DNA of the CDR3 is TGCGCCAGCAGCGAGGCTGGGGAGACCCAGTACTTC.

This clonotype was seen ten or more times. The genes are TRBV6-5 and TRBJ2-3; D is ambiguous. Germline lookup yields CDR1 MNHEY and CDR2 SVGAGI. The CDR3 sequence is 12 residues long. Between the trimmed V and J ends, which lost 5 bases and 2 bases, there was a span of 5 bases. CDR3 nucleotide sequence: TGTGCCAGCAGTCCTGACACAGATACGCAGTATTTT. This sequence encodes CASSPDTDTQYF.

This clonotype showed up many times. The rearrangement joins TRBV20-1 to TRBJ1-2; D is possibly TRBD1 (5 bases). CDR3 length: 14 amino acids. The V gene lost 5 bases and the J gene lost 4 bases, with 17 bases spanning the gap. Germline-derived CDR1 and CDR2 are DFQATT and SNEGSKA (reference sequence). The CDR3 sequence is CSAGRGDLSYGYTF. CDR3 bases: TGCAGTGCTGGCAGAGGGGATCTGAGCTATGGCTACACCTTC.

Ten or more counts support this clonotype. The genes are TRBV20-1 and TRBJ2-7, with D tentatively TRBD2 (6 bases). This CDR3 has 15 amino acids. From germline, CDR1 is DFQATT and CDR2 SNEGSKA (reference sequence). V was trimmed by 6 bases and J by 7 bases, leaving 25 bases between them. The CDR3 nucleotides read TGCAGTGCACCAACCGGGACTTCCTCCTTTCGAGAGCAGTACTTC. Its translation: CSAPTGTSSFREQYF.